This TCR beta chain originates from a study of lymphopenia after photon versus proton radiotherapy. Overall study results and limits: Under photons, naive T cells and diversity fell while effector/memory populations rose. After lymphocyte nadir, photon-treated repertoires showed oligoclonal expansion, especially CD8+ Temra.

As regards this clone: The antigen is undetermined.

Some clones are missing from TCRdb's copy, which holds only in-frame ones; the method was immunoSEQ multiplex PCR. The profile shows around 20,000 clones, around 90% of them singletons. This specimen consisted of peripheral blood, obtained from a patient treated with proton-based radiotherapy. This receptor was taken from a woman between 70 and 85 years old with pancreatic cancer. Some clones in this sample may be carry-over from other donors' samples.

The CDR3: CASSQDQAGLEQYF. DNA for the CDR3: TGCGCCAGCAGCCAAGATCAAGCGGGTTTGGAGCAGTACTTC. The rearrangement uses TRBV4-1 and TRBJ2-7; the D gene is possibly TRBD2 (6 bases). The V and J ends lost 0 bases and 7 bases respectively, with 13 bases between them. Germline V CDR1 and CDR2: MGHRA, YSYEKL. The CDR3 has 14 residues.